This TCR beta chain came from a study of CD8+CD57+ T cells in acquired aplastic anemia. The use of genomic DNA as template underpinned the TCR beta VDJ and CDR3 profiling. TCRdb passed the reads through MiXCR, listing each CDR3 protein once. The sample has 450,000 to 600,000 distinct CDR3 sequences, more than 25% seen once. The V segment lost 3 bases and the J segment 7 bases; nucleotides outside the gene matches: 2. CDR1 and CDR2 from the germline V gene are ENHRY and SYGVKD. This CDR3 has 14 amino acids. By flow cytometry, patients selected for sequencing had shown an expansion of CD8+CD57+ cells. This clonotype was observed a few times.

The sequenced material came from sorted CD4+, CD8+, or CD8+CD57+ T cells (not recorded which) from PBMCs. This TCR was sampled from a human donor with aplastic anemia. This chain links TRBV10-3 with TRBJ1-6; 8 bases are a match to TRBD1. CDR3 sequence: CAISDRGRNSPLHF. The CDR3, as DNA: TGTGCCATCAGTGACAGGGGGCGGAATTCACCCCTCCACTTT.